The 4 T cell receptor beta chains in this list originate from one sample, sequenced in a study of blood T cell repertoires in COVID-19. Using immunoSEQ multiplex PCR, the repertoire was profiled, and TCRdb retains in-frame clones only, with some absent. The data contain more than 200,000 clones, approximately 80% of them singletons. The source material was peripheral blood. The origin of the receptors is a woman in her forties who had recovered from COVID-19.

This chain joins TRBV18 and TRBJ1-1; D uncertain. Germline assignment: CDR1 KGHSH and CDR2 LQKENI. V lost 4 bases to trimming and J lost 3 bases, with 9 bases between them. CDR3 length equals 13 residues. The CDR3 region is CASSLGGDTEAFF. The CDR3 nucleotides are TGTGCCAGCTCACTGGGCGGGGACACTGAAGCTTTCTTT.

The rearrangement joins TRBV5-1 to TRBJ1-1; weak D call: TRBD1 (6 bases). CDR3 length equals 14 residues. The germline CDR1 and CDR2 sequences are SGHRS and YFSETQ. The V and J ends lost 6 bases and 1 base respectively, with 13 bases between them. The CDR3, as DNA: TGCGCCAGCACTCTGGGACAAACGAACACTGAAGCTTTCTTT. Translated: CASTLGQTNTEAFF.

The chain employs TRBV2 and TRBJ1-3, with 8 bases fitting TRBD1. J was trimmed by 5 bases and V by 2 bases; bases with no gene match: 8. Germline V gene lookup returns CDR1 SNHLY and CDR2 FYNNEI. The CDR3 sequence is 16 residues long. The CDR3 protein is CASSETRTGNRNTIYF. CDR3 sequence (DNA): TGTGCCAGCAGTGAAACCAGGACAGGGAATAGAAACACCATATATTTT.

This chain links TRBV5-5 with TRBJ1-6; tentative D call: TRBD1 (5 bases). V shed 2 bases and J shed 8 bases, with 11 bases lying between them. CDR3 length: 14 amino acids. Germline lookup yields CDR1 SGHKS and CDR2 YYEKEE (reference sequence). CDR3 amino acids: CASSFPGKDSPLHF. The CDR3, as DNA: TGTGCCAGCAGCTTTCCAGGGAAAGATTCACCCCTCCACTTT.